The present T cell receptor (beta chain) was sequenced within a study of blood T cell repertoires in COVID-19. Study summary: Material from acute and convalescent COVID-19 was sourced from the United States, Italy and Spain. The cDNA or gDNA used as material had been derived from T cells, B-cell-depleted T cells, or PBMCs.

In the authors' methods: Estimation of nucleated cell counts was performed using reference gene primer amplification. The data were produced by immunoSEQ multiplex PCR, yet TCRdb's version contains in-frame clones alone and is incomplete. That table furnishes V, J and clone size, whereas the DNA furnished D and trimming. The sample has some 200,000 clones; about 91% are singletons. The CDR3 consists of 14 residues. The V gene lost 4 bases and the J gene lost 0 bases, with 8 bases spanning the gap. Germline CDR1 reads LGHDT; CDR2 reads YNNKEL (reference sequence). The sequence was collected from a woman aged 40-49 years with acute or convalescent COVID-19. The sample was peripheral blood. The rearrangement links TRBV3-1 (or the pseudogene TRBV3-2) to TRBJ2-3; tentatively, D is TRBD1 (5 bases). The CDR3 DNA reads as TGTGCCAGCAGCCGGACAACTAGCACAGATACGCAGTATTTT. This sequence encodes CASSRTTSTDTQYF.